What follows describes a single T cell receptor (beta chain). Its antigen is still unknown. No per-base quality is available; no much larger clone lies one base away. Preparation of the library involved the immunoSEQ multiplex PCR assay. For the multiplex PCR, a mixture combining 60 forward primers for TCR Vbeta segments and 13 reverse primers for TCR Jbeta segments was used. A multiplex PCR assay on genomic DNA amplified the CDR3 region of rearranged TCR beta genes. Amplified TCR beta libraries were sequenced as 87-base-pair reads on the Illumina HiSeq System. The paper's processing steps were these. A later analysis counted 65 million to 90 million unique TCR beta chains across the 550 to 700 repertoires, and approximately 11 million of these chains were shared by at least two donors. A nearest-neighbor algorithm error-corrected the raw reads and collapsed the reads into unique sequences, merging closely related sequences to remove PCR and sequencing errors. Alignment of CDR3 sequences to IMGT reference sequences was used to assign V, D and J gene segments. Each retained sequence needed at least a six-nucleotide match to both a V gene segment and a J gene segment. A rearrangement was called productive if the CDR3 had no stop codons and remained in frame with V and J, and every other rearrangement was called non-productive. Following IMGT convention, CDR3 was defined as the stretch from the second conserved V-encoded cysteine to the conserved J-encoded phenylalanine. In an earlier analysis of more than 550 of the donors, sequences lacking an unambiguous match to a single V gene segment were excluded. An earlier analysis of some 500 of the donors classified V segments as functional when productive rearrangements were above 56.7% and as segregating when the standard deviation between donors was above 5%. A statistical classification framework was developed to diagnose cytomegalovirus status using the catalog of TCR beta chain sequences. In a later analysis, TCR nucleotide sequences were compared against IMGT/GENE-DB human TR gene sequences so that V and J genes could be assigned. Using the TCRdist pipeline, a later analysis assigned CDR3 sequences along with most-parsimonious VDJ recombination scenarios. In a later analysis, each TCR beta chain was defined by its CDR3 amino acid sequence together with its V-gene family, and reads lacking a unique V-gene family were excluded. As a way to deal with suspected cross-contamination and a sequencing artifact, a later analysis dropped hundreds of nucleotide sequences that were highly shared and had low generation probability. A later analysis calculated a clonal expansion index for each public chain from normalized within-repertoire ranks of inferred template counts. A later analysis computed generation probabilities with a VDJ recombination model fitted to out-of-frame rearrangements, and checked the results against IGoR. In a later analysis, hypergeometric tests were used to score TCR-TCR, TCR-HLA and TCR-CMV co-occurrence, with a repertoire-size bias correction applied to TCR pairs. False discovery rates were estimated in a later analysis by permuting HLA or CMV assignments 20 times. In a later analysis, co-occurring TCRs were grouped using DBSCAN, with TCRdist sequence similarity added in when clustering inside HLA-allele-positive subsets. For co-occurrence clustering, repertoires with fewer than 30,000 or more than 120,000 public chains were excluded, along with roughly 5 repertoires with anomalous nucleotide sharing. What TCRdb holds here is the immuneACCESS table cut down to in-frame rearrangements. Part of the clones is not present; checked against another copy, under half of the missing clones reflect an unresolved V gene, and the others are unexplained. That table is the source of V, J and clone size, and D and trimming were worked out from the DNA. Counted in this sample were around 120,000 clones; around 60% of them appeared once. Together, the top ten hold 7.5% to 9.5% of the sample.

The data belong to a study of cytomegalovirus exposure and HLA in healthy donors (dated by TCRdb to 2016 to 2017). Study-wide context: An earlier analysis of roughly 500 of the donors reported around 280 Gb of sequence data and 100 million to 120 million unique TCR beta sequences obtained from about 180 million T cells. Rather than using new phenotypic data, the later analysis identified candidate immune exposures from TCR beta sequences and from how often those sequences occurred across donors. To predict cytomegalovirus infection status, the study brought together high-throughput TCR immunosequencing, statistical association of individual TCRs with disease status, and machine learning. Genome-wide SNP genotypes for about 65% of the roughly 700 donors were used in a later genetic analysis, which treated that subset as a discovery cohort. The study used immunosequencing to profile the T cell repertoires of several hundred subjects and linked those repertoires to cytomegalovirus serostatus. Four or five DR-DQ haplotypes were handled as single units for association and clustering because linkage in the cohort was strong. Roughly 300 gigabases of sequencing data and tens of millions of unique TCR sequences made up an early release that covered 500 to 650 HLA-typed donors. An earlier analysis of several hundred of the donors applied high-throughput TCR beta sequencing to assess whether each TCR beta V gene segment acted as functional or pseudogenic. Of the 350 to 450 genotyped donors, 81% fell in the genetic ancestry cluster associated with self-reported Caucasian donors. Typing coverage differed by locus: A, B, C, DRB1 and DQB1 were typed in about 629-640 donors, DQA1 in 522, DPA1 in 600 to 610, and DPB1 in 450 to 480. The study was designed to test whether signatures of past pathogen exposure could be identified by cataloging public T cell receptors. A separate validation cohort of over a hundred different subjects was used in addition to the 666-subject first cohort. Every repertoire in the discovery cohort had been generated on one and the same sequencing platform. Donor age, sex, ethnicity and CMV serostatus were compiled alongside the repertoire data. Across some 400 genotyped donors of the cohort, an average of roughly 250,000 unique TCR beta nucleotide sequences per donor were sequenced, and 15% to 20% of those sequences were non-productive. A later analysis re-examined previously published TCR beta repertoires from 610 or so donors and added high-resolution HLA genotyping to investigate patterns of TCR occurrence. Class I and class II HLA loci were covered by the typing at four-digit resolution. General conclusions and limits of the study: Several of the top co-occurrence clusters appeared to be linked to parvovirus B19, influenza, CMV and Epstein-Barr virus, according to a later analysis. In a later analysis, TCR association rates were found to vary across HLA loci, with the most associated TCRs seen for DRB1 alleles and the fewest for HLA-C alleles. A group of highly shared sequence variants was considered likely to be a technical artifact of the sequencing pipeline. HLA typing was unavailable for some donors at each locus, so association tests used only the typed subset. In an earlier analysis of some 500 of the donors, most TCR beta V segments appeared in productive rearrangements about 87% or about 30% of the time, broadly matching IMGT annotations. In a later analysis, about 16,000 TCR beta sequences were associated with specific HLA alleles at a false discovery rate of 0.05. This cohort had only TCR beta chains sequenced, and the lack of alpha or paired-chain data limited which features could be detected. Immune exposure information for the cohort was limited to CMV serostatus. Some 15 rarely observed V segments, including chromosome 9 orphons, were excluded from the earlier analysis of about 500 of the donors because counts were too low. Strong co-occurrence of HLA alleles, especially DR and DQ, made assigning TCR associations to individual alleles difficult. A few of the identified cytomegalovirus-associated TCR beta chains were confirmed in vitro to be specific for cytomegalovirus antigens. Linkage disequilibrium might explain the correlated functional status among segregating V segments, but an unknown experimental factor could not be ruled out. In a later genetic analysis, a missense DCLRE1C variant was associated with V-gene and J-gene trimming of TCR beta chains, and the association was replicated in an independent cohort. Sequencing depth was assumed to be roughly uniform across donors in the presence/absence analyses, though that assumption may not hold. Compared with equally common non-associated chains, HLA-associated TCR beta chains in a later analysis were more clonally expanded and had lower generation probabilities. In a later analysis, most CMV-associated TCR beta chains were found to appear HLA-restricted, with HLA associations seemingly driven largely by CMV exposure. In both the original and validation cohorts, the classifier was reported to diagnose cytomegalovirus status with high specificity and sensitivity. Because the 87-base-pair reads could not distinguish some IMGT-functional V segments, including TRBV6-2 and TRBV6-3, those segments were excluded. A further reported finding was that TCR beta sequences accurately predicted the HLA-A and HLA-B alleles for most subjects in the first cohort. While some public TCRs were present in many individuals, most TCR sequences turned up only very rarely across donors. A later genetic analysis reported fewer N-insertions in productive TCRs among donors in an Asian-associated ancestry cluster than the roughly 700-donor mean. The study listed 164 TCR beta chains as associated with cytomegalovirus. It was suggested by the authors that the approach could potentially be generalized to other disease states and immunological phenotypes.

The cohort comprised around 700 healthy bone marrow donors. All cohort members were sampled while nominally healthy, although unrecorded immune exposures were likely present. The donor tested CMV seropositive and was one of the 289 seropositive cohort members. A peripheral blood sample was collected from each donor, and TCR beta sequencing was performed on peripheral blood mononuclear cells. Genomic DNA extraction from the blood cell samples was performed with the Qiagen DNeasy Blood Extraction Kit. CDR1 and CDR2 (MGHDK, SYGVNS) derive from the germline V gene. V and J are truncated by 3 bases and 3 bases respectively, leaving an intervening sequence of 12 bases. The CDR3 measures 14 amino acids from cysteine to phenylalanine. This entry keeps only the CDR3 DNA: 42 bases, framed from base 1.

The source material was PBMCs. The receptor was derived from a woman in her forties in good health and CMV-seropositive. The sequence is built from TRBV25-1 and TRBJ2-7; 6 matching bases give a weak D call of TRBD1. This receptor carries the CDR3 CASSDPGEIYEQYF. DNA sequence: TGTGCCAGCAGTGACCCAGGGGAAATCTACGAGCAGTACTTC.